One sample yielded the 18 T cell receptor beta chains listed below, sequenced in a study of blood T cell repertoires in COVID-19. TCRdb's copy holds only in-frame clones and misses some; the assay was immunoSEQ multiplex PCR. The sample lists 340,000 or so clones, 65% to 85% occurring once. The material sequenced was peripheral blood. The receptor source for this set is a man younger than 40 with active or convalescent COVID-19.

Written as DNA, the CDR3 is TGCAGCGTTCCCCAGGGGGCGGATCAAGAGACCCAGTACTTC. Protein: CSVPQGADQETQYF. This chain links TRBV29-1 with TRBJ2-5, with 8 bases identical to TRBD1. The CDR3 runs 14 residues. The germline CDR1 and CDR2 sequences are SQVTM and ANQGSEA. V shed 5 bases and J 2 bases; nucleotides not matched to a gene: 7.

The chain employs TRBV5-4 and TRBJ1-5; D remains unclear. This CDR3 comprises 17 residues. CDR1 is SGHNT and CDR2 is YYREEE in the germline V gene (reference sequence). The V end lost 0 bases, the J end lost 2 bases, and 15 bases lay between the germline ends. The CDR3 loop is CASSLGPGLNGNQPQHF. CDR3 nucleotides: TGTGCCAGCAGCTTGGGGCCAGGTCTAAATGGCAATCAGCCCCAGCATTTT.

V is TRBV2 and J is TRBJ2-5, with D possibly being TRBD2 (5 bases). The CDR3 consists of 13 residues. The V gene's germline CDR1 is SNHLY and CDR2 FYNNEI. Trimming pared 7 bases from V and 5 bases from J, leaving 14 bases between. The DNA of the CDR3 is TGTGCCAGCAAACAGCGGTTAAGGGAGACCCAGTACTTC. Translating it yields CASKQRLRETQYF.

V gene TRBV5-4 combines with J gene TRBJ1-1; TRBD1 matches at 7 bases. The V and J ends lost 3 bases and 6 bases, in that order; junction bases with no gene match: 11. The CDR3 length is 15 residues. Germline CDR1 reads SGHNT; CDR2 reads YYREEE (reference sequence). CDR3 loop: CASSSNTGVWAEAFF. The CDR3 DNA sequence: TGTGCCAGCAGCTCAAACACAGGGGTTTGGGCTGAAGCTTTCTTT.

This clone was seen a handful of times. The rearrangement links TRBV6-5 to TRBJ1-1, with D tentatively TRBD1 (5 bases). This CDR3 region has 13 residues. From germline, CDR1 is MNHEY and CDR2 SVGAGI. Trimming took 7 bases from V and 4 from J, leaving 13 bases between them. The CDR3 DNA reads TGTGCCAGCACCCAGGGAGGAGGCACTGAAGCTTTCTTT. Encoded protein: CASTQGGGTEAFF.

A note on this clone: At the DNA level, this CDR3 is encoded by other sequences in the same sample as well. The DNA of the CDR3 is TGTGCCAGCAGCCCCAGGGGCTACGAGCAGTACTTC. Translated: CASSPRGYEQYF. This chain joins TRBV7-9 and TRBJ2-7; tentative D call: TRBD1 (6 bases). Germline V gene lookup returns CDR1 SEHNR and CDR2 FQNEAQ (reference sequence). Deletions cut 5 bases from V and 3 bases from J, with 8 bases between. CDR3 size: 12 residues.

CDR3: CARISGSCPLKLFF. The DNA for the CDR3 is TGTGCCAGGATCTCGGGGAGCTGTCCCCTTAAACTGTTTTTT. This chain joins TRBV21-1 and TRBJ2-2; TRBD2 is the table's D call and was not checked against the DNA. TRBV21-1 is assigned pseudogene status. The CDR3 has 14 residues.

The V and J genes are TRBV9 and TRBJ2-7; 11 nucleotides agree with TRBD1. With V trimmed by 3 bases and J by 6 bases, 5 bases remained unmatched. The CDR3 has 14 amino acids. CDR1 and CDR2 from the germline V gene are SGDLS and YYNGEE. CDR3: CASSGWTGGAEQYF. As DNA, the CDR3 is TGTGCCAGCAGCGGATGGACAGGGGGCGCCGAGCAGTACTTC.

CDR3 sequence: CASSETSGRAGNEQFF. The CDR3 DNA is TGTGCCAGCAGCGAAACTAGCGGGAGGGCCGGGAATGAGCAGTTCTTC. The chain is built from TRBV9 and TRBJ2-1; 13 bases are a match to TRBD2. Trimming took 3 bases from V and 7 from J; bases not matched to a gene: 7. Germline values: CDR1 SGDLS, CDR2 YYNGEE. This CDR3 is 16 amino acids long.

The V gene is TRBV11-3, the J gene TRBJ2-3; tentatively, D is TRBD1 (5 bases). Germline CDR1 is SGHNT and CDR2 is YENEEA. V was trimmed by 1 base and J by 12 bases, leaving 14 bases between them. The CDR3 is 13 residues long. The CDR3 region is CASSLVDIGIQYF. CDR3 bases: TGTGCCAGCAGCTTAGTGGACATCGGCATACAGTATTTT.

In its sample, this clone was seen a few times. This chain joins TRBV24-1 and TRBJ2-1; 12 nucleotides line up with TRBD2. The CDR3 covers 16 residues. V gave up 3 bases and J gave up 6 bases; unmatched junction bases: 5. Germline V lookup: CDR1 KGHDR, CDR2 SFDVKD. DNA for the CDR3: TGTGCCACCAGTGATCCTTCTAGCGGGGGGGTCAATGAGCAGTTCTTC. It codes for CATSDPSSGGVNEQFF.

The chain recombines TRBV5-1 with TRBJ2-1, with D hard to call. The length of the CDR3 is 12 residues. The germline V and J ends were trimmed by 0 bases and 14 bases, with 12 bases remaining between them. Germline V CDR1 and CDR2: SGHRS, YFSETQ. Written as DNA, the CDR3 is TGCGCCAGCAGCTTGGGGGCTTCGGATAAGTTCTTC. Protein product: CASSLGASDKFF.

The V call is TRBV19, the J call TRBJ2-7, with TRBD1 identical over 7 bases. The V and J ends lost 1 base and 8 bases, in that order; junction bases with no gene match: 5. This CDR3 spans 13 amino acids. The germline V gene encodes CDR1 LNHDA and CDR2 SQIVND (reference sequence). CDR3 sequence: CASSIVGQEKQYF. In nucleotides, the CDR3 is TGTGCCAGTAGTATAGTCGGACAGGAGAAGCAGTACTTC.

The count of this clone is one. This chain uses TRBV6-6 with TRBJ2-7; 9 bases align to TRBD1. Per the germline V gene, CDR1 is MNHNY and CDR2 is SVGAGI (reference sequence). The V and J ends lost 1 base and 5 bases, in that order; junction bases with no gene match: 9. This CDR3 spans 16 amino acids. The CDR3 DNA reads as TGTGCCAGCAGTTACTTCCTACCGGGACAGGGCCACGAGCAGTACTTC. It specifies CASSYFLPGQGHEQYF.

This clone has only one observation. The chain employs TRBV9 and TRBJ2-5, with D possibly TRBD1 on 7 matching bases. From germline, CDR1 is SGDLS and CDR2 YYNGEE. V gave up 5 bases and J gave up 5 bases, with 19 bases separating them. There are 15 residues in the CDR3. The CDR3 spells CASSYSQGGRETQYF. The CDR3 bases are TGTGCCAGCAGTTACAGCCAGGGGGGAAGGGAGACCCAGTACTTC.

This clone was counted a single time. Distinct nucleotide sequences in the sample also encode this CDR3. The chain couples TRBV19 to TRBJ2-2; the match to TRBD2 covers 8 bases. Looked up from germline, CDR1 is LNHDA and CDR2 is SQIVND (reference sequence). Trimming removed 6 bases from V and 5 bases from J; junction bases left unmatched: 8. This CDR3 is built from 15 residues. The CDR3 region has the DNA TGTGCCAGTAGCAGGGCCGGGAGGGATACCGGGGAGCTGTTTTTT. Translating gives CASSRAGRDTGELFF.

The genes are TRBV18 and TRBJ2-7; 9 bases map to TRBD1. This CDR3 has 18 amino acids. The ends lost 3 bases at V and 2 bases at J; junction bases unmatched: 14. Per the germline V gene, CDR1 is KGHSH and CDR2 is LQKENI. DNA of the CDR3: TGTGCCAGCTCACCGGACAGGGGTGGTAGCGGGTCTACCTACGAGCAGTACTTC. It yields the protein CASSPDRGGSGSTYEQYF.

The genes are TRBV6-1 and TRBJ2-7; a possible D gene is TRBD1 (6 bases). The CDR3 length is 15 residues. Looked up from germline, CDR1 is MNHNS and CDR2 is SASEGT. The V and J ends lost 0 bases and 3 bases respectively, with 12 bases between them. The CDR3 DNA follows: TGTGCCAGCAGTGAAGCGTCAGGGGTTATCTACGAGCAGTACTTC. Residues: CASSEASGVIYEQYF.